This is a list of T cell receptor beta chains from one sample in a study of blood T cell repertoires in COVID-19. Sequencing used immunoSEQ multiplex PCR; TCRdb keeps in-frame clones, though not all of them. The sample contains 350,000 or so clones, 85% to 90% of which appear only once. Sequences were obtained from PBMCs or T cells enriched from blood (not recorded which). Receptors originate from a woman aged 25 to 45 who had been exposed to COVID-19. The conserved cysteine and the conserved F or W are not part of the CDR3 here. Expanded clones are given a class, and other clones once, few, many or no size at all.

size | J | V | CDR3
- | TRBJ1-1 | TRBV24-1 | ATRGTGGGGEAF
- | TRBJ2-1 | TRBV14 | ASSPPGGRNEQF
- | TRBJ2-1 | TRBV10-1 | ASSESKLAGYNEQF
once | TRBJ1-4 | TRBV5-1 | ASSLGQGNEKLF
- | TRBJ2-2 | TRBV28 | ASSGLAGLNTGELF
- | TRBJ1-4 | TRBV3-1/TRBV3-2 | ASSQVVVGGEKLF
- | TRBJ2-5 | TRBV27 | ASSLFPSRETQY
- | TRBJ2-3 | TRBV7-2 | ASSLAGLGQGTDTQY
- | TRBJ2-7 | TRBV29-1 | SARTGETYEQY
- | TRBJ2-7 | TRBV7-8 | ASRAGGEQY
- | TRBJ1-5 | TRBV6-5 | ASRPQGRGNQPQH
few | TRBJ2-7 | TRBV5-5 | ASSLIKSSYEQY
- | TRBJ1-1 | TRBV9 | ASSVAQAGVGTEAF
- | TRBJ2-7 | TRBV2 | ASSTGLQGYEQY
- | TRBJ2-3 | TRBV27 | ASSSGDPWGTDTQY
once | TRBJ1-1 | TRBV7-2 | ASSPTGANTEAF
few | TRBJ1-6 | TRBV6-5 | ASSYGQGLMSPLH
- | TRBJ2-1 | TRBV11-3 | ASSRLAGGSNREQF
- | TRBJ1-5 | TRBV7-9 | ASSPNNQPQH
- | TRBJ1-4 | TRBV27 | ASSLQGAGEKLF
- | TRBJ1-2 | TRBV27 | ASSLYVGQGSNYGYT
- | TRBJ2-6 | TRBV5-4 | ASSLTGTGGWRGANVLT
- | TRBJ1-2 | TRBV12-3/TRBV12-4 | ASTGLYGYT
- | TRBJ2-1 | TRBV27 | ASSLKSRDRDDNEQF
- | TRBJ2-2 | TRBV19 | ASSTLGPVISGELF
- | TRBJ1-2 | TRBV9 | ASSPVTDYGYT
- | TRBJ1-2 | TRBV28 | ASSSTGYYGYT
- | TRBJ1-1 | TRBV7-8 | ASSLATGVPPEAF
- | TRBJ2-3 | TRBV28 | ASSPTQSSGHNTDTQY
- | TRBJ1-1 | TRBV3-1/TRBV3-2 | ASSSGQITEAF
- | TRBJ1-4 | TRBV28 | ASSSYLQGGNEKLF
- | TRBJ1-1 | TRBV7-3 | ASSLTTGNTEAF
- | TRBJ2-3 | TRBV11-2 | ASSLGSANTQY
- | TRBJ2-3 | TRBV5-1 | ASSSDYTQY
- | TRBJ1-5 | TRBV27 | ASSLLGTGSNQPQH
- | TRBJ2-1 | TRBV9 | ASSGNREGRGSSYNEQF
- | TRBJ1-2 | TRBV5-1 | ASSANQGGYT
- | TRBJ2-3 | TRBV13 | ASSLDPAGPGRPGLGTQY
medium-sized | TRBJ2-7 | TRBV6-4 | ASSRTSESYEQY
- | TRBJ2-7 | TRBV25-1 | ASSDPRGGAYEQY
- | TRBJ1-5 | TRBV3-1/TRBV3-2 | ASSQSGNQPQH